This T cell receptor beta chain was recovered during a study of shared clonotypes between healthy human individuals. Study in general: Each donor contributed plates that comprised three CD4 naive, three CD4 memory, two CD8 naive and one CD8 memory.

General study results and limits: Deeper or shallower sequencing was expected to change how clonotypes are shared among donors. Clonotypes which were not shared had lower generation probabilities than clonotypes that all four donors shared.

This clone was observed once. Antigen unknown. Profiled with immunoSEQ multiplex PCR; TCRdb holds only in-frame clones, not every one. The table has about 2,200,000 clones, 85% to 95% seen once. As defined, naive CD8 cells were CD45RO-negative and positively selected for CCR7, with terminally differentiated effector memory CD45RA+ cells excluded. The TCR comes from a man in his late teens or twenties in good health. Some clones in this sample may be carry-over from other donors' samples. Sequencing was performed on naive CD8+ T cells from PBMCs.

The CDR3 nucleotides are TGTGCCAGCAGCGCATCCCCGCGGGGACCCGGGGAGCTGTTTTTT. Translating gives CASSASPRGPGELFF. The chain recombines TRBV7-3 with TRBJ2-2, with TRBD2 as a possible D gene (6 bases). Germline CDR1 reads SGHTA; CDR2 reads FQGTGA. The ends were cut back, 5 bases at V and 6 bases at J, with 16 bases in the middle. The CDR3 sequence is 15 residues long.